The present T cell receptor (beta chain) was sequenced within a study of blood T cells in healthy people across ages. Whole-study results and caveats: Per million T cells, the diversity of TCR beta decreased roughly linearly as age advanced.

Together with a sample-barcoded 5' primer, a J-beta primer mix was included in a second PCR lasting about 7 to 11 cycles. TCRdb fed the 5' RACE reads into MiXCR, producing one record per CDR3 protein. Found here are 1.5 million to 2 million distinct CDR3 sequences, roughly 28% of them singletons; the top ten hold less than 9.5%. About this clonotype itself: Its antigen is unidentified.

Between the trimmed V and J ends, which lost 4 bases and 3 bases, there was a span of 14 bases. The germline V gene encodes CDR1 KGHDR and CDR2 SFDVKD. This CDR3 is 15 amino acids long. The sequencing input was blood. The rearrangement uses TRBV24-1 and TRBJ1-2; D remains unclear. This clonotype was sampled from a woman aged 25 to 39 in good health. In DNA form, the CDR3 reads TGTGCCACCAGTGACCCTCGCAGAAACGACTATGGCTACACCTTC. Encoded protein: CATSDPRRNDYGYTF.